Following are 7 T cell receptor beta chains from one sample sequenced in a study of T cell repertoires in cytomegalovirus infection. Their antigens are not known. TCRdb passed the reads through MiXCR, listing each CDR3 protein once. Among some 900,000 distinct CDR3 sequences, 30% to 35% were seen once, and the ten largest hold around 11%. The source material was cultured CD8+ T cells from PBMCs, sampled from culture after CMV antigen stimulation. These receptors came from a human donor in good health (CMV status not recorded). Some clones in this sample may be carry-over from other donors' samples.

The chain recombines TRBV13 with TRBJ1-5; D unresolved. There are 14 residues in the CDR3. V was cut by 4 bases and J by 1 base, with 8 bases left in between. Germline CDR1 is PRHDT and CDR2 is FYEKMQ (reference sequence). The CDR3 loop reads CASSSRRSNQPQHF. The DNA for the CDR3 is TGTGCCAGCAGCTCGAGACGAAGCAATCAGCCCCAGCATTTT.

The rearrangement links TRBV9 to TRBJ2-3, with D uncertain. The CDR3 has 14 amino acids. Looked up from germline, CDR1 is SGDLS and CDR2 is YYNGEE. V lost 0 bases to trimming and J lost 4 bases, with 9 bases between them. CDR3 nucleotides: TGTGCCAGCAGCGTAGGTCGATCCGCAGATACGCAGTATTTT. Its translation is CASSVGRSADTQYF. Together with reference TRBV9 and TRBJ2-3, the CDR3 gives the full variable domain: DSGVTQTPKHLITATGQRVTLRCSPRSGDLSVYWYQQSLDQGLQFLIQYYNGEERAKGNILERFSAQQFPDLHSELNLSSLELGDSALYFCASSVGRSADTQYFGPGTRLTVL.

V usage is TRBV7-9 and J usage is TRBJ2-1, with D hard to call. Germline loops: CDR1 SEHNR, CDR2 FQNEAQ (reference sequence). V lost 4 bases, J lost 5 bases, and 18 bases lay in between. This CDR3 region has 16 residues. CDR3 region: CASSSKKAPPNNEQFF. The CDR3, as DNA: TGTGCCAGCAGCTCGAAGAAGGCACCCCCAAACAATGAGCAGTTCTTC.

A few counts support this clonotype. This rearrangement joins TRBV28 to TRBJ2-5, with D tentatively TRBD1 (6 bases). The CDR3 has 15 amino acids. Looked up from germline, CDR1 is MDHEN and CDR2 is SYDVKM. V lost 7 bases, J lost 5 bases, and 20 bases lay in between. The CDR3 reads CASTPLDSPRETQYF. CDR3 coding DNA: TGTGCCAGCACCCCCCTGGACAGCCCCCGGGAGACCCAGTACTTC.

V usage is TRBV7-9 and J usage is TRBJ1-5; TRBD1 is a possible D gene (5 bases). Germline loops: CDR1 SEHNR, CDR2 FQNEAQ (reference sequence). The CDR3 has 14 residues. V gave up 5 bases and J gave up 1 base, with 9 bases separating them. CDR3 amino acids: CASSAGGSNQPQHF. The CDR3 DNA follows: TGTGCCAGCAGCGCCGGGGGAAGCAATCAGCCCCAGCATTTT. The whole variable domain, filled in from reference TRBV7-9 and TRBJ1-5, reads DTGVSQNPRHKITKRGQNVTFRCDPISEHNRLYWYRQTLGQGPEFLTYFQNEAQLEKSRLLSDRFSAERPKGSFSTLEIQRTEQGDSAMYLCASSAGGSNQPQHFGDGTRLSIL.

This clonotype has just a few counts. The V and J genes are TRBV7-9 and TRBJ1-1; 8 bases are shared with TRBD1. The CDR3 is 13 amino acids. Germline CDR1 is SEHNR and CDR2 is FQNEAQ (reference sequence). J lost 6 bases, V lost 3 bases, and 3 bases had no gene match. The CDR3 nucleotides read TGTGCCAGCAGCTTTGGACAGGGTTCTGAAGCTTTCTTT. It translates to CASSFGQGSEAFF.

The chain recombines TRBV27 with TRBJ2-3, with D hard to call. The germline V gene has CDR1 MNHEY and CDR2 SMNVEV (reference sequence). The CDR3 spans 12 residues. With 4 bases removed from V and 14 bases from J, the gap between germline ends came to 16 bases. The CDR3 loop is CASSSSPGLSYF. The CDR3 DNA reads TGTGCCAGCAGTTCGAGCCCTGGTTTATCGTATTTT.